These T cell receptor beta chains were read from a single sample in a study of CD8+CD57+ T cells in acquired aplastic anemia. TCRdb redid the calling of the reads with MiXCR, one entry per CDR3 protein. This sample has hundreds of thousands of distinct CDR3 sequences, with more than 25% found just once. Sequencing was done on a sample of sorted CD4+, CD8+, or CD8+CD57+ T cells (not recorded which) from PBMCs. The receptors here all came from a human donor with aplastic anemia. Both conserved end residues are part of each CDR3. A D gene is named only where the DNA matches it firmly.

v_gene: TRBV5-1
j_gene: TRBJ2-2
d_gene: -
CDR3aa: CASSLDAAGELFF

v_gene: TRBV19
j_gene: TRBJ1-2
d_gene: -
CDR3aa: CASSILGGLHGYTF

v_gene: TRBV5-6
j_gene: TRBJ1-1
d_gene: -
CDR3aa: CASSPWTDEAFF

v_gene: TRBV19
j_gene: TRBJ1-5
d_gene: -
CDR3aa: CASSILRGEIAQPQHF

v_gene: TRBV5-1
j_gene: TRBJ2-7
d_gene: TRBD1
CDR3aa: CASSRMPGQDYMQYF

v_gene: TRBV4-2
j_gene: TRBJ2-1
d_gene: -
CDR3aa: CASSPSDRDNEQFF

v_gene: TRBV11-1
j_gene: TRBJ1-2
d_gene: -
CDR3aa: CASTQKLRTVPFYGYTF

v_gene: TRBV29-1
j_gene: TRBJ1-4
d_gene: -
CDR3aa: CSVHSGGAEKLFF

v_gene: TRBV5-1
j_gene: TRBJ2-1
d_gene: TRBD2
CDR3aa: CASSLSTGLAGLNEQFF

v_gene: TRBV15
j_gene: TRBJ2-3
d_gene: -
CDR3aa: CATSSDQGGRGDTQYF

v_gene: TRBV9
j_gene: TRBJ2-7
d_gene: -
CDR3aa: CASSVTDGPYEQYF

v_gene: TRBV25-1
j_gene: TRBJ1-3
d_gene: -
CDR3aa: CASSESWGASGNTIYF

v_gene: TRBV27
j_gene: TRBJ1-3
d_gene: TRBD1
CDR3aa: CASSLTGIGNTIYF

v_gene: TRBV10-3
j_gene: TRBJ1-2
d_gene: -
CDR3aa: CAIGRLNYGYTF

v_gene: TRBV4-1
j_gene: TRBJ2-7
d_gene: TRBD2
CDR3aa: CASSQDRLAGISYEQYF

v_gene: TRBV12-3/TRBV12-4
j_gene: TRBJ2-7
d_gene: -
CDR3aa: CASSWGPPGEQYF

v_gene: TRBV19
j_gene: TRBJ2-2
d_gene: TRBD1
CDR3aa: CASSTLLGQQNTGELFF

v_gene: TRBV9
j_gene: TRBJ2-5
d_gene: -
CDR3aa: CASSAAAAVETQYF

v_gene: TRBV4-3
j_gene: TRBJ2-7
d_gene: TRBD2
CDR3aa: CASSQHTSGGAHEQYF

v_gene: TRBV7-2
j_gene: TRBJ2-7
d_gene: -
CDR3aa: CASSTLTGFEQYF

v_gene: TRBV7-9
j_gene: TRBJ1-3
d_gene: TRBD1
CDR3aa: CASSLGTVSRDTIYF

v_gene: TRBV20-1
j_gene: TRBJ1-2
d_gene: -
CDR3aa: CSAKPINLGLGYGYTF

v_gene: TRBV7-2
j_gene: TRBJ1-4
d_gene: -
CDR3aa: CASSLRRETNEKLFF

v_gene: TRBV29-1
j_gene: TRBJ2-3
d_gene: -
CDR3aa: CSVAPTGNGRDTQYF

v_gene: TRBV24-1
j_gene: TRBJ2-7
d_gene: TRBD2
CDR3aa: CATAPATSGSYEQYF

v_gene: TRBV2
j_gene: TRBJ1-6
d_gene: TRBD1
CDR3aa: CASSSTGWNSPLHF

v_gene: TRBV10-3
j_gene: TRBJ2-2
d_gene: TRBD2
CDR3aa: CAISGTSGTYGELFF

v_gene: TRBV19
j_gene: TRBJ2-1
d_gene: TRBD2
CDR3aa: CASSTRLVSGDYNEQFF

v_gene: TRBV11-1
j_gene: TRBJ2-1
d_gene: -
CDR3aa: CASSLRALSSYNEQFF

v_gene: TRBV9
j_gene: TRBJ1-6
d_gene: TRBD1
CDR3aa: CASSVTPNDGQGAGRSSPLHF

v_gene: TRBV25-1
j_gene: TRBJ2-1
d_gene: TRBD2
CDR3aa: CASSPAGGGKQFF

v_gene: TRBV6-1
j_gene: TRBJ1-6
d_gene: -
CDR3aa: CASRATVSGNSPLHF

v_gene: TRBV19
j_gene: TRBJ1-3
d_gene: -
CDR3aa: CASKRALGSGNTIYF

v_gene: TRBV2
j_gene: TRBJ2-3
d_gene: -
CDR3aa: CASSSEGGGNEQYF

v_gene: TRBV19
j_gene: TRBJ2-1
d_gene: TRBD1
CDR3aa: CASSSVQGVGFGEQFF

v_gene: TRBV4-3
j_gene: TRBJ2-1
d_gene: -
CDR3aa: CASSQEAYGGESSYDEQFF

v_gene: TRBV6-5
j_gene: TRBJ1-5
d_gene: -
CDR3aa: CASSYHGYQPQHF

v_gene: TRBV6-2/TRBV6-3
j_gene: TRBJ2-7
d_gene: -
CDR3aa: CASSYRLAGYEQYF

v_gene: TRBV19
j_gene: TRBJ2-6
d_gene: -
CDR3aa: CASMGVSSGANVLTF

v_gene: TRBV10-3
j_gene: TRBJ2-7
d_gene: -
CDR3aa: CASPKDPGTYEQYF

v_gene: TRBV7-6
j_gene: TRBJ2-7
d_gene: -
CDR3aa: CASSSESGYEQYF

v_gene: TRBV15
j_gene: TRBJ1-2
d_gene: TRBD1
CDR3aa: CATSRADRAYGYTF

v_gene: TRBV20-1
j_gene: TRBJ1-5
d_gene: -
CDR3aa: CSASPQVNSNQPQHF

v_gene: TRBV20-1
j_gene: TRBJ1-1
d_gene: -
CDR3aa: CSAIKNTEAFF

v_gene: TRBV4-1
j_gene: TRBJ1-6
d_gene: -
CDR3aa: CASSQDRARASYNSPLHF

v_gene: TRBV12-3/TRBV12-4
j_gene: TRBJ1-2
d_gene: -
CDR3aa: CPSSLIKEDYGYTF

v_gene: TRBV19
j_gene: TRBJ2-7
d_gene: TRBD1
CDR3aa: CAWSMGQGIHEQYF

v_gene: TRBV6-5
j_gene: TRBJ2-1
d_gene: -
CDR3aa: CASSSNNEQFF

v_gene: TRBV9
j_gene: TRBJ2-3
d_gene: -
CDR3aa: CASSIQDTQYF

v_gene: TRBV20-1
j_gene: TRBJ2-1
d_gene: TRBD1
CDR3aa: CSAGDREQFF

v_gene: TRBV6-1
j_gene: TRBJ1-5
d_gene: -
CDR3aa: CASSAGAGKLTQHF

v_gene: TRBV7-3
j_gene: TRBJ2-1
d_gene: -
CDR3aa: CASRFGTGENEQFF

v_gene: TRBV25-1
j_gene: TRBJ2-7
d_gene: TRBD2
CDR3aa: CASSLPPTSASYEQYF